This TCR beta chain is from a study of type 1 regulatory T cells. As for this clonotype: Its target is unknown.

The CDR3 runs to 13 residues. The V gene lost 5 bases and the J gene lost 1 base, with 8 bases spanning the gap. From germline, CDR1 is SGHTA and CDR2 FQGNSA. TCRdb itself ran the reads through MiXCR, one entry per CDR3 protein. The table includes tens of thousands of distinct CDR3 sequences, about 12% detected once. The chain joins TRBV7-2 to TRBJ2-5, with D unresolved. Sequenced: cultured non-Tr1 T cells, either the whole culture or a sorted T cell fraction (not recorded which). The TCR was taken from a human donor in good health. The CDR3 DNA follows: TGTGCCAGCAGCCAGGAGTTCCAAGAGACCCAGTACTTC. Protein: CASSQEFQETQYF.